This T cell receptor beta chain was obtained from a study of blood T cells in healthy people across ages. CDR1 MNHEY and CDR2 SVGAGI come from the germline V gene. CDR3 length: 12 amino acids. Trimming removed 7 bases at V and 6 bases at J, with 12 bases between. Regarding the study as a whole: Nothing was known about donor CMV status, and this possibly confounded expanded clonotype changes.

PCR was performed a second time for 7 to 11 cycles using a sample-barcoded 5' primer and a J-beta primer mix. TCRdb processed the 5' RACE reads anew with MiXCR; each CDR3 protein has one entry. The table includes about 1.8 million distinct CDR3 sequences, 49% detected once. Donors each provided roughly 9.6 milliliters of peripheral blood. This clonotype was recorded only once. Its antigen is not identified. The receptor was derived from a woman aged 40 to 49 in good health. The V and J genes are TRBV6-5 and TRBJ1-2; D is unclear. Sequenced input: blood. CDR3 amino acids: CASTNPLDGYTF. CDR3 DNA sequence: TGTGCCAGCACGAACCCCCTCGATGGCTACACCTTC.